These 29 T cell receptor beta chains originate from one sample sequenced in a study of cytomegalovirus exposure and HLA in healthy donors. The PCR ran on 60 Vbeta and 13 Jbeta primers. Using immunoSEQ multiplex PCR, the repertoire was profiled, and TCRdb retains in-frame clones only, with some absent. Here the sample table reports 100,000 to 150,000 clones. Sequences were obtained from PBMCs. The receptors come from a man aged 40-49 years in good health and CMV-seronegative.

The rearrangement joins TRBV9 to TRBJ1-3; the D is unclear. The CDR3 spans 14 residues. Germline CDR1 reads SGDLS; CDR2 reads YYNGEE. V was shortened by 3 bases and J by 4 bases, with 11 bases between the two germline ends. CDR3 in DNA: TGTGCCAGCAGCGCGAGGGTGGACGGAAACACCATATATTTT. This gives the protein CASSARVDGNTIYF.

This chain uses TRBV5-1 with TRBJ2-3, with 11 positions matching TRBD2. CDR3 length equals 14 residues. J was trimmed by 8 bases and V by 0 bases; bases with no gene match: 2. Germline lookup yields CDR1 SGHRS and CDR2 YFSETQ. This CDR3 reads CASSLGSGGATQYF. Here the CDR3 DNA reads TGCGCCAGCAGCTTGGGTAGCGGGGGGGCTACGCAGTATTTT.

The chain is built from TRBV5-1 and TRBJ1-4, with 7 bases lining up with TRBD1. This CDR3 is 15 amino acids long. Trimming took 0 bases from V and 6 from J; bases not matched to a gene: 5. Germline CDR1 SGHRS, CDR2 YFSETQ. In DNA, the CDR3 is TGCGCCAGCAGCTTGGGTAAGGGGGCCGATGAAAAACTGTTTTTT. Translated: CASSLGKGADEKLFF. Looking up the rest from reference TRBV5-1 and TRBJ1-4 gives the full variable domain: KAGVTQTPRYLIKTRGQQVTLSCSPISGHRSVSWYQQTPGQGLQFLFEYFSETQRNKGNFPGRFSGRQFSNSRSEMNVSTLELGDSALYLCASSLGKGADEKLFFGSGTQLSVL.

This chain joins TRBV29-1 and TRBJ1-2, with a possible D match to TRBD1 (5 bases). Germline lookup yields CDR1 SQVTM and CDR2 ANQGSEA. The germline V and J ends were trimmed by 1 base and 4 bases, with 10 bases remaining between them. The CDR3 consists of 13 residues. Here the CDR3 reads CSVEGGEVYGYTF. The CDR3, as DNA: TGCAGCGTTGAAGGAGGGGAGGTCTATGGCTACACCTTC.

This rearrangement joins TRBV30 to TRBJ1-5; the D gene is possibly TRBD1 (6 bases). CDR3 length: 14 amino acids. Trimming took off 2 bases at V and 7 bases at J, with 15 bases between the two ends. Germline-derived CDR1 and CDR2 are GTSNPN and SVGIG (reference sequence). The CDR3 reads CAWSLGGRGQPQHF. CDR3 bases: TGTGCCTGGAGTCTCGGGGGGCGCGGACAGCCCCAGCATTTT.

The rearrangement uses TRBV28 and TRBJ2-4, with 7 bases lining up with TRBD2. The CDR3 runs to 14 residues. The germline gives CDR1 MDHEN, CDR2 SYDVKM. V was pared by 4 bases and J by 6 bases, with 6 bases of the junction left unmatched. The CDR3 loop is CASSSPGLSNIQYF. The CDR3 DNA is TGTGCCAGCAGTTCCCCGGGACTATCAAACATTCAGTACTTC.

This chain links TRBV10-3 with TRBJ1-1; the D is unclear. Germline values: CDR1 ENHRY, CDR2 SYGVKD. V was shortened by 5 bases and J by 6 bases, with 16 bases between the two germline ends. CDR3 length: 14 amino acids. The CDR3 DNA sequence: TGTGCCATCAGTCGTGACATTTTGGGAGCTGAAGCTTTCTTT. Protein product: CAISRDILGAEAFF.

The rearrangement joins TRBV7-2 to TRBJ2-3, with a possible D match to TRBD2 (7 bases). The CDR3 runs to 15 residues. Germline CDR1 and CDR2: SGHTA and FQGNSA. V lost 8 bases and J lost 6, with 21 bases in between. The CDR3 loop reads CASAPVGGARDTQYF. CDR3 bases: TGTGCCAGCGCCCCGGTGGGGGGGGCCAGGGATACGCAGTATTTT. Combining the CDR3 with reference TRBV7-2 and TRBJ2-3 gives the whole variable domain GAGVSQSPSNKVTEKGKDVELRCDPISGHTALYWYRQSLGQGLEFLIYFQGNSAPDKSGLPSDRFSAERTGGSVSTLTIQRTQQEDSAVYLCASAPVGGARDTQYFGPGTRLTVL.

The chain links TRBV7-3 to TRBJ1-1; TRBD1 is a possible D gene (6 bases). Per germline, CDR1 SGHTA and CDR2 FQGTGA. There are 13 residues in the CDR3. Trimming left V 6 bases short and J 1 base short, with 9 bases between. CDR3 sequence reads: CASSFRGNTEAFF. The CDR3 DNA is TGTGCCAGCAGTTTCAGGGGGAACACTGAAGCTTTCTTT.

The genes are TRBV29-1 and TRBJ1-2; D remains ambiguous. This CDR3 region has 11 residues. The V gene lost 3 bases and the J gene lost 2 bases, with 4 bases spanning the gap. In germline, CDR1 is SQVTM, CDR2 ANQGSEA. Here the CDR3 DNA reads TGCAGCGTTGACGGGAACTATGGCTACACCTTC. Protein product: CSVDGNYGYTF.

This chain uses TRBV6-1 with TRBJ2-4; TRBD2 agrees at 8 bases. The V and J ends lost 2 bases and 9 bases, in that order; junction bases with no gene match: 15. This CDR3 has 17 amino acids. Germline V gives CDR1 MNHNS, CDR2 SASEGT. The CDR3 coding sequence is TGTGCCAGCAGTGAACCTGGGACTAGAGGACGAAGTGGCATTCAGTACTTC. Its protein is CASSEPGTRGRSGIQYF.

The V gene is TRBV11-1, the J gene TRBJ2-7; TRBD1 is a possible D gene (5 bases). CDR1 is SGHAT and CDR2 is FQDESV in the germline V gene (reference sequence). V dropped 1 base and J dropped 2 bases, with 12 bases sitting between them. CDR3 length: 15 amino acids. The CDR3 reads CASSLGVRGTYEQYF. The CDR3 bases are TGTGCCAGCAGCTTAGGGGTAAGGGGAACCTACGAGCAGTACTTC.

V and J are TRBV7-2 and TRBJ1-4; the D gene is possibly TRBD1 (6 bases). This CDR3 contains 17 residues. Germline-derived CDR1 and CDR2 are SGHTA and FQGNSA. The V end was cut by 1 base, the J end by 5 bases, with 17 bases between. Here the CDR3 DNA reads TGTGCCAGCAGCTTAGAGAGCGGAAGGGGGTTGAATGAAAAACTGTTTTTT. This sequence encodes CASSLESGRGLNEKLFF.

The rearrangement links TRBV10-3 to TRBJ2-2; D may be TRBD1 (6 bases). V lost 11 bases, J lost 5 bases, and 15 bases lay in between. There are 13 residues in the CDR3. The germline V gene has CDR1 ENHRY and CDR2 SYGVKD. The CDR3 reads CAGGQLGTGELFF. CDR3 DNA sequence: TGTGCCGGAGGACAGCTAGGGACCGGGGAGCTGTTTTTT.

The rearrangement links TRBV29-1 to TRBJ1-1; possibly TRBD1 for D (6 bases). Looked up from germline, CDR1 is SQVTM and CDR2 is ANQGSEA. There are 14 residues in the CDR3. The V gene lost 7 bases and the J gene lost 1 base, with 16 bases spanning the gap. The CDR3 nucleotides are TGCAGCGCGCACAGGGATTCAAGGAACACTGAAGCTTTCTTT. Amino acid sequence: CSAHRDSRNTEAFF.

This rearrangement joins TRBV5-6 to TRBJ2-1, with D possibly matching TRBD1 (6 bases). The germline V gene has CDR1 SGHDT and CDR2 YYEEEE. The CDR3 has 16 residues. V lost 1 base to trimming and J lost 0 bases, with 11 bases between them. This chain's CDR3 is CASSLSGQRSYNEQFF. The CDR3 DNA follows: TGTGCCAGCAGCTTGTCAGGACAGCGCTCCTACAATGAGCAGTTCTTC.

The V and J genes are TRBV18 and TRBJ1-2; 7 nucleotides agree with TRBD1. In germline, CDR1 is KGHSH, CDR2 LQKENI. This CDR3 comprises 14 residues. The V segment lost 5 bases and the J segment 8 bases; nucleotides outside the gene matches: 11. The CDR3 loop is CASSVDRASYGYTF. Here the CDR3 DNA reads TGTGCCAGCTCAGTAGACAGGGCATCGTACGGCTACACCTTC.

The chain joins TRBV2 to TRBJ2-1; 12 nucleotides agree with TRBD2. The V segment lost 7 bases and the J segment 6 bases; nucleotides outside the gene matches: 7. Germline assignment: CDR1 SNHLY and CDR2 FYNNEI. CDR3 length: 15 residues. The CDR3 loop reads CASKSETSGSNEQFF. In DNA, the CDR3 is TGTGCCAGCAAAAGTGAGACTAGCGGGAGCAATGAGCAGTTCTTC.

The rearrangement joins TRBV5-1 to TRBJ2-3; 12 nucleotides align to TRBD1. The CDR3 length is 16 residues. CDR1 and CDR2 from the germline V gene are SGHRS and YFSETQ. V was clipped by 9 bases and J by 3 bases; unmatched bases: 11. The CDR3: CATKTGDRGRTDTQYF. The CDR3 nucleotides are TGCGCCACCAAAACGGGGGACAGGGGGCGGACAGATACGCAGTATTTT.

The chain recombines TRBV28 with TRBJ2-1; 10 bases line up with TRBD2. This CDR3 region has 14 residues. Germline CDR1 reads MDHEN; CDR2 reads SYDVKM. V gave up 4 bases and J gave up 11 bases; unmatched junction bases: 8. CDR3 region: CASSSPGTSEKQFF. The CDR3 nucleotides are TGTGCCAGCAGTTCACCCGGGACTAGCGAGAAGCAGTTCTTC.

V gene TRBV7-2 combines with J gene TRBJ1-2; D may be TRBD1 (6 bases). The CDR3 contains 16 residues. CDR1 SGHTA and CDR2 FQGNSA come from the germline V gene. V lost 5 bases and J 1 base, leaving 17 bases between the germline ends. Here the CDR3 DNA reads TGTGCCAGCAGCCCCCAGCAGGGGAGAAATAACTATGGCTACACCTTC. Amino acids: CASSPQQGRNNYGYTF.

J is TRBJ2-1 and V is TRBV30, with D tentatively TRBD2 (6 bases). Trimming shortened V by 2 bases and J by 4 bases, and 15 bases separated the two germline ends. The CDR3 is made up of 15 amino acids. Germline lookup yields CDR1 GTSNPN and CDR2 SVGIG (reference sequence). The CDR3 region has the DNA TGTGCCTGGAGTAAGGGAAGCGGGCTTTACAATGAGCAGTTCTTC. Translating gives CAWSKGSGLYNEQFF.

The chain joins TRBV11-3 to TRBJ1-1; D is undetermined. Germline assignment: CDR1 SGHNT and CDR2 YENEEA. Trimming removed 0 bases from V and 3 bases from J, with 5 bases in between. The CDR3 length is 13 residues. CDR3 in DNA: TGTGCCAGCAGCTTAGAAGCTTACACTGAAGCTTTCTTT. Amino acids: CASSLEAYTEAFF.

V usage is TRBV7-2 and J usage is TRBJ2-7; 11 bases map to TRBD2. The CDR3 loop spans 13 amino acids. Germline V CDR1 and CDR2: SGHTA, FQGNSA. After removal of 3 bases from V and 7 bases from J, the junction contained 2 bases not matched to a gene. The CDR3 DNA follows: TGTGCCAGCAGCTTTAGCGGGAGGGGTGAGCAGTACTTC. It encodes CASSFSGRGEQYF.

This chain joins TRBV5-1 and TRBJ2-7; 8 nucleotides match TRBD1. CDR1 and CDR2 from the germline V gene are SGHRS and YFSETQ. With 4 bases clipped from V and 6 bases from J, the junction kept 12 bases outside the gene matches. The CDR3 is 15 residues long. The CDR3 loop is CASSPSTQGAGEQYF. CDR3 coding DNA: TGCGCCAGCAGCCCCTCTACGCAGGGGGCGGGCGAGCAGTACTTC.

The CDR3 coding sequence is TGTGCCAGCAGTGGGACTCCCGATACGCAGTATTTT. Residues: CASSGTPDTQYF. The rearrangement links TRBV2 to TRBJ2-3; tentative D call: TRBD2 (5 bases). The CDR3 runs to 12 residues. Germline values: CDR1 SNHLY, CDR2 FYNNEI. Trimming removed 4 bases at V and 6 bases at J, with 8 bases between.

This chain connects TRBV29-1 to TRBJ2-3, with 9 bases that match TRBD2. Germline lookup yields CDR1 SQVTM and CDR2 ANQGSEA. With 1 base clipped from V and 2 bases from J, the junction kept 7 bases outside the gene matches. The CDR3 is made up of 16 amino acids. CDR3 protein: CSVEGSSGTYTDTQYF. The CDR3 DNA reads TGCAGCGTTGAAGGTTCTAGCGGGACCTACACAGATACGCAGTATTTT.

This chain joins TRBV7-8 and TRBJ1-5, with D perhaps matching TRBD1 (5 bases). The CDR3 has 16 residues. Trimming left V 0 bases short and J 7 bases short, with 16 bases between. Looked up from germline, CDR1 is SGHVS and CDR2 is FQNEAQ. The CDR3 is CASSLAERGAKQPQHF. CDR3 DNA: TGTGCCAGCAGCTTAGCGGAAAGGGGCGCGAAGCAGCCCCAGCATTTT.

The chain uses TRBV10-3 and TRBJ2-1; 11 bases align to TRBD2. Germline CDR1 ENHRY, CDR2 SYGVKD. The CDR3 extends over 17 amino acids. V dropped 3 bases and J dropped 5; count of bases not matched to a gene: 9. The CDR3 protein is CAISELVAGGPHNEQFF. The DNA for the CDR3 is TGTGCCATCAGTGAATTGGTAGCGGGAGGGCCCCACAATGAGCAGTTCTTC.